The 21 T cell receptor beta chains listed next were all sequenced from one sample in a study of Graves' ophthalmopathy and Graves' hyperthyroidism. RNA transcripts provided the template for amplifying TCR beta CDR3 regions. RT-PCR in the first round used HTBI primers; a second-round multiplex PCR followed. TCRdb re-analysed the multiplex PCR reads in MiXCR, keeping a single row per CDR3 protein. The sample shows over a million distinct CDR3 sequences, about 35% of them seen only once. Specimen: peripheral blood or thyroid tissue (not recorded which). Every receptor here comes from an adult man with Graves' hyperthyroidism.

Remarks on this clonotype: A much bigger clone sits one base away, suggesting this may be a read error. This chain links TRBV20-1 with TRBJ2-2, with D possibly called TRBD1 or TRBD2 (5 bases each). The CDR3 covers 12 residues. In germline, CDR1 is DFQATT, CDR2 SNEGSKA (reference sequence). The CDR3 here is CSARAGPGKLFF. The CDR3 region has the DNA TGCAGTGCTAGAGCAGGGCCCGGGAAGCTGTTTTTT.

In its sample, this clonotype was seen many times. The chain carries TRBV7-2 and TRBJ2-7; D uncertain. The CDR3 runs to 12 residues. Germline CDR1 is SGHTA and CDR2 is FQGNSA. The germline V and J ends were trimmed by 5 bases and 5 bases, with 10 bases remaining between them. The CDR3 loop reads CASSTPWDEQYF. CDR3 DNA: TGTGCCAGCAGCACCCCTTGGGACGAGCAGTACTTC.

Ten or more counts support this clonotype. V usage is TRBV7-9 and J usage is TRBJ2-5; no reliable D call. Trimming took off 5 bases at V and 5 bases at J, with 9 bases between the two ends. This CDR3 is built from 12 residues. Germline CDR1 reads SEHNR; CDR2 reads FQNEAQ (reference sequence). CDR3 protein: CASSGVPETQYF. In DNA form, the CDR3 reads TGTGCCAGCAGCGGGGTGCCGGAGACCCAGTACTTC.

This clonotype was recorded a few times. This chain joins TRBV12-3 or TRBV12-4 and TRBJ2-5, with D perhaps TRBD1 (6 bases). This CDR3 is 13 amino acids long. The DNA for the CDR3 is TGTGCTGGCAGTCCGGACAGAAAAGAGACCCAGTACTTC. It yields the protein CAGSPDRKETQYF.

This clonotype was detected ten times or more. The genes are TRBV7-2 and TRBJ1-1; D perhaps matches TRBD1 (5 bases). Trimming stripped 2 bases from V and 9 bases from J, with 13 bases between. CDR3 length: 13 amino acids. Germline lookup yields CDR1 SGHTA and CDR2 FQGNSA. The CDR3 sequence is CASSLRQRPQAFF. The CDR3 DNA sequence: TGTGCCAGCAGCTTAAGACAGAGGCCCCAAGCTTTCTTT.

The V call is TRBV27, the J call TRBJ1-1, with D perhaps TRBD1 (5 bases). The CDR3 runs to 13 residues. The germline V and J ends were trimmed by 3 bases and 6 bases, with 11 bases remaining between them. The germline V gene encodes CDR1 MNHEY and CDR2 SMNVEV (reference sequence). The CDR3: CASSFGGTAEAFF. CDR3 nucleotide sequence: TGTGCCAGCAGTTTTGGGGGGACCGCTGAAGCTTTCTTT.

The table lists this clonotype with a few counts. CDR3 DNA sequence: TGCGCCAGCAGCAGGAGGGGGTCGATGTATTCACCCCTCCACTTT. Translated: CASSRRGSMYSPLHF. The chain couples TRBV5-1 to TRBJ1-6, with a weak D call TRBD1 (6 bases). The CDR3 is 15 amino acids. The V gene lost 4 bases and the J gene lost 8 bases, with 16 bases spanning the gap. Germline V CDR1 and CDR2: SGHRS, YFSETQ.

The chain recombines TRBV7-3 with TRBJ2-6; no clear D gene. Trimming removed 2 bases at V and 0 bases at J, with 8 bases between. Germline loops: CDR1 SGHTA, CDR2 FQGTGA. The CDR3 is 16 residues long. Written as DNA, the CDR3 is TGTGCCAGCAGCTTAGGTTTTATCTCTGGGGCCAACGTCCTGACTTTC. Its translation is CASSLGFISGANVLTF.

The chain uses TRBV2 and TRBJ1-2; 11 nucleotides line up with TRBD1. CDR1 and CDR2 (germline): SNHLY, FYNNEI. The length of the CDR3 is 16 residues. V lost 5 bases, J lost 5 bases, and 10 bases stayed unmatched. CDR3 sequence: CASSPQPGTGGYGYTF. Written as DNA, the CDR3 is TGTGCCAGCAGTCCCCAACCCGGGACAGGGGGTTATGGCTACACCTTC.

The gene calls are TRBV12-3 or TRBV12-4 and TRBJ1-5, with D unresolved. The CDR3 is made up of 13 amino acids. Trimming took off 5 bases at V and 0 bases at J, with 5 bases between the two ends. The DNA of the CDR3 is TGTGCCAGCAGTCCCCTTAGCAATCAGCCCCAGCATTTT. Protein: CASSPLSNQPQHF.

The chain links TRBV7-9 to TRBJ1-1; a possible D gene is TRBD1 (6 bases). V shed 5 bases and J shed 4 bases, with 11 bases lying between them. The CDR3 is 13 residues long. Germline lookup yields CDR1 SEHNR and CDR2 FQNEAQ (reference sequence). CDR3: CASSGQQVTEAFF. The CDR3 region has the DNA TGTGCCAGCAGCGGACAGCAAGTCACTGAAGCTTTCTTT. The complete variable domain, with remaining parts taken from reference TRBV7-9 and TRBJ1-1, reads DTGVSQNPRHKITKRGQNVTFRCDPISEHNRLYWYRQTLGQGPEFLTYFQNEAQLEKSRLLSDRFSAERPKGSFSTLEIQRTEQGDSAMYLCASSGQQVTEAFFGQGTRLTVV.

This clonotype has at least ten counts. CDR3 region: CASSYFGQGDGYTF. CDR3 nucleotide sequence: TGTGCCAGCAGTTACTTTGGGCAGGGGGATGGCTACACCTTC. The chain recombines TRBV6-5 with TRBJ1-2; 7 nucleotides line up with TRBD1. Germline values: CDR1 MNHEY, CDR2 SVGAGI. This CDR3 contains 14 residues. V trimming: 1 base; J trimming: 6 bases; junction bases outside the gene matches: 5.

This clonotype has a single count. The CDR3 does not close with the conserved phenylalanine or tryptophan, likely indicating a read error. Because the CDR3's place on the DNA is in doubt, the DNA is left out and the CDR3 is given as listed by TCRdb. The chain combines TRBV7-9 with TRBJ1-4; the table's D call, TRBD1, was not checked against the DNA. The CDR3 contains 12 residues when both ends are counted. Germline assignment: CDR1 SEHNR and CDR2 FQNEAQ (reference sequence). This CDR3 is CASSTGTAILNY.

The J gene is TRBJ2-5, the V gene TRBV29-1, with 15 bases identical to TRBD2. Germline lookup yields CDR1 SQVTM and CDR2 ANQGSEA. V trimming: 7 bases; J trimming: 0 bases; junction bases outside the gene matches: 6. The CDR3 runs 16 residues. The CDR3 bases are TGCAGCGCCGAAGGACTAGCGGGAGGGAACCAAGAGACCCAGTACTTC. As protein: CSAEGLAGGNQETQYF.

This clonotype showed up many times. The V call is TRBV20-1, the J call TRBJ1-1; D is uncertain. Germline V gene lookup returns CDR1 DFQATT and CDR2 SNEGSKA (reference sequence). The CDR3 is 9 residues long. V was cut by 3 bases and J by 14 bases, with 10 bases left in between. CDR3 coding DNA: TGCAGTGCTAGGGGAGGACTGTTCTTT. This translates into CSARGGLFF.

The table lists this clonotype with a count of one. This sequence joins TRBV11-1 and TRBJ1-1; 7 positions match TRBD1. V lost 4 bases, J lost 3 bases, and 5 bases stayed unmatched. Germline CDR1 reads SGHAT; CDR2 reads FQDESV (reference sequence). The CDR3 extends over 14 amino acids. This chain's CDR3 is CASSSDRTHTEAFF. Here the CDR3 DNA reads TGTGCCAGCAGCTCGGACAGGACCCACACTGAAGCTTTCTTT.

A few counts support this clonotype. This chain connects TRBV2 to TRBJ1-1; D is perhaps TRBD1 (6 bases). Trimming cost V 10 bases and J 3 bases, with 21 bases left between them. This CDR3 contains 15 residues. Germline V gives CDR1 SNHLY, CDR2 FYNNEI. CDR3 sequence: CATRLRGTGYTEAFF. The CDR3 bases are TGTGCCACCCGACTCAGGGGTACTGGGTACACTGAAGCTTTCTTT.

Ten or more counts support this clonotype. The CDR3: CASSLQGGRNTIYF. The CDR3 DNA reads as TGTGCCAGCAGCTTACAAGGGGGGAGAAACACCATATATTTT. V is TRBV7-2 and J is TRBJ1-3; TRBD1 is a possible D gene (6 bases). Germline CDR1 SGHTA, CDR2 FQGNSA. Trimming shortened V by 2 bases and J by 5 bases, and 10 bases separated the two germline ends. This CDR3 comprises 14 residues.

This clonotype was recorded many times. The rearrangement joins TRBV29-1 to TRBJ2-2; D perhaps matches TRBD1 (5 bases). The CDR3 covers 14 residues. Trimming took off 4 bases at V and 5 bases at J, with 14 bases between the two ends. Germline V CDR1 and CDR2: SQVTM, ANQGSEA. CDR3 nucleotides: TGCAGCGTTGTCCGGCAGGGAAATACCGGGGAGCTGTTTTTT. Amino acids: CSVVRQGNTGELFF.

The V gene is TRBV7-2, the J gene TRBJ2-7, with a possible D match to TRBD1 (6 bases). Germline values: CDR1 SGHTA, CDR2 FQGNSA. There are 14 residues in the CDR3. The V gene lost 5 bases and the J gene lost 7 bases, with 18 bases spanning the gap. This chain's CDR3 is CASSKRRRGLEQYF. CDR3 coding DNA: TGTGCCAGCAGCAAAAGGCGCAGGGGCCTTGAGCAGTACTTC.

Turning to this clonotype: Mismatch with germline at one junction end may stem from a read error. The chain combines TRBV5-1 with TRBJ1-1, with D possibly TRBD1 on 6 matching bases. CDR1 and CDR2 (germline): SGHRS, YFSETQ. CDR3 length: 14 amino acids. The CDR3 protein is CASSSGVGNAEAFF. The CDR3 DNA sequence: TGCGCCAGCAGCTCAGGGGTGGGGAACGCTGAAGCTTTCTTT.